The rows below give T cell receptor beta chains drawn from one sample of a study of cytomegalovirus exposure and HLA in healthy donors. Libraries were prepared by immunoSEQ multiplex PCR; TCRdb keeps only in-frame clonotypes and omits some of them. The sample contains about 200,000 clones, around 85% of which appear only once. Sample: PBMCs. These receptors were collected from a woman aged 45 to 65 in good health and CMV-seronegative. Each CDR3 is given without its conserved first and last residue. A D gene is named only where the DNA matches it firmly.

cdr3_length	v_call	j_call	d_call	cdr3_aa
13	TRBV18	TRBJ1-4	TRBD1	ASSPLRTGDEKLF
11	TRBV7-2	TRBJ2-5	-	ASSLNRQETQY
10	TRBV5-1	TRBJ2-1	-	ASSPRGGEQF
16	TRBV18	TRBJ1-5	-	ASSPSSGAGYSNQPQH
13	TRBV7-2	TRBJ2-3	-	ASSLSQRRTDTQY
10	TRBV19	TRBJ2-1	-	ASSVGGTRQF
13	TRBV10-2	TRBJ2-7	TRBD2	ASSEGLAKNYEQY
12	TRBV27	TRBJ1-1	-	ATSLDRTYTEAF
15	TRBV7-9	TRBJ1-3	TRBD1	ASSVQNRGEPGNTIY
12	TRBV6-1	TRBJ2-1	TRBD2	ASTLSGRLNEQF
12	TRBV6-4	TRBJ1-2	-	ASSSSLGADGYT
12	TRBV7-2	TRBJ2-7	-	ASSRGTGPYEQY
12	TRBV28	TRBJ1-5	-	ASSGDMNNQPQH
11	TRBV11-2	TRBJ1-2	-	ASSFKGGGGYT
15	TRBV2	TRBJ1-6	TRBD1	ASTGDRGFSYNSPLH
12	TRBV6-1	TRBJ2-7	-	ASSQDRTLYEQY
11	TRBV27	TRBJ2-7	-	ASSSSGVDEQY
15	TRBV6-4	TRBJ2-1	TRBD2	ASKRLAGVGSYNEQF
15	TRBV30	TRBJ2-1	TRBD2	AWTDRASGDSYNEQF
14	TRBV5-4	TRBJ2-2	TRBD1	ASSLWDRVNTGELF
11	TRBV5-1	TRBJ2-5	TRBD1	ASSRQGEETQY
12	TRBV7-9	TRBJ2-3	-	ASTGERGTDTQY
16	TRBV27	TRBJ2-1	TRBD2	ASSFGSSGGSDTNEQF
14	TRBV29-1	TRBJ2-1	TRBD1	SVHTRTGGIYNEQF
15	TRBV7-9	TRBJ1-4	-	ASSFGRWGATNEKLF
13	TRBV6-5	TRBJ1-1	TRBD1	ASSLGGTGGTEAF
14	TRBV7-9	TRBJ1-2	TRBD1	ASSPDRARGNYGYT
12	TRBV10-3	TRBJ2-7	-	AISPGSAQYEQY
12	TRBV6-5	TRBJ2-4	-	ASRIQGGGNIQY